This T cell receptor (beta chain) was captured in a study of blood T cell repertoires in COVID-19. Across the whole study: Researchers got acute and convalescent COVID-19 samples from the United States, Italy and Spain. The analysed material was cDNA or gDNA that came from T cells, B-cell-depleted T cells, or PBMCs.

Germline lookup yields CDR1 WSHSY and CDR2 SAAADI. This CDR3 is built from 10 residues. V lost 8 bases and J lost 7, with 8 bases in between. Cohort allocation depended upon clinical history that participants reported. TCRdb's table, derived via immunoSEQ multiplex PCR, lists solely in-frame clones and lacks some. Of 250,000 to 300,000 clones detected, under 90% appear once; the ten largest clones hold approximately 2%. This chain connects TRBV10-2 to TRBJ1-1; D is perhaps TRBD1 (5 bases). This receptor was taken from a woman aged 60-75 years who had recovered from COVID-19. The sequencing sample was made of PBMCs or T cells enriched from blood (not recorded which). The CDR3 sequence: CASRGVEAFF. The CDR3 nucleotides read TGCGCCAGCCGGGGGGTTGAAGCTTTCTTT.